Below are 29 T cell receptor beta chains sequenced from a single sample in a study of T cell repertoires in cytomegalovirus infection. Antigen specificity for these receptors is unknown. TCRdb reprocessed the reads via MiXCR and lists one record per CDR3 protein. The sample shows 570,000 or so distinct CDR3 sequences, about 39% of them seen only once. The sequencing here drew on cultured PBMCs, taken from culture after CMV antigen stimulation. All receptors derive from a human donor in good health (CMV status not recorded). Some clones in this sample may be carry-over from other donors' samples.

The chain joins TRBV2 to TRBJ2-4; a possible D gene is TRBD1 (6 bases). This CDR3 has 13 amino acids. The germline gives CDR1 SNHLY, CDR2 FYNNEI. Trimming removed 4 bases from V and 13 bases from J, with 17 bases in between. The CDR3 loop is CASSVSHETGQYF. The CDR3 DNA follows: TGTGCCAGCAGTGTATCTCACGAAACAGGGCAGTACTTC. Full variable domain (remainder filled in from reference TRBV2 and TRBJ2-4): EPEVTQTPSHQVTQMGQEVILRCVPISNHLYFYWYRQILGQKVEFLVSFYNNEISEKSEIFDDQFSVERPDGSNFTLKIRSTKLEDSAMYFCASSVSHETGQYFGAGTRLSVL.

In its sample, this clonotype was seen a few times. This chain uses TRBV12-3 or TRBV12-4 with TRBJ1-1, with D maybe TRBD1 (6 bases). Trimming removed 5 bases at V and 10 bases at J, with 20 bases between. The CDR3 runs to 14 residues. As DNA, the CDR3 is TGTGCCAGCAGTCCTCAGGGGACCGAGGTCGGAGCTTTCTTT. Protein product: CASSPQGTEVGAFF.

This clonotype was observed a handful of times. CDR3: CSVEDLKREQFF. The DNA of the CDR3 is TGCAGCGTTGAAGATCTTAAACGGGAGCAGTTCTTC. The chain joins TRBV29-1 to TRBJ2-1; D gene unclear. The CDR3 covers 12 residues. CDR1 and CDR2 (germline): SQVTM, ANQGSEA. Trimming removed 0 bases from V and 10 bases from J, with 10 bases in between.

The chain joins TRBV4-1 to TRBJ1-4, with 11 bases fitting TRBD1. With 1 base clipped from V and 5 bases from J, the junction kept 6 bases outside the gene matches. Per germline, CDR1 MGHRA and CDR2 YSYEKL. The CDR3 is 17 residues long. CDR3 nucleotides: TGCGCCAGCAGCCAAGTTTTCCGGGACAGGGGGAATGAAAAACTGTTTTTT. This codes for CASSQVFRDRGNEKLFF.

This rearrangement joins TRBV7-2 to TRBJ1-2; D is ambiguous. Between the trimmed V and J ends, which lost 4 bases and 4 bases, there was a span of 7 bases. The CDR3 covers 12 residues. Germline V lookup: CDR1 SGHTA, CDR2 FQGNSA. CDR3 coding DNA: TGTGCCAGCAGCTCGAGGCCCTATGGCTACACCTTC. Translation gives CASSSRPYGYTF. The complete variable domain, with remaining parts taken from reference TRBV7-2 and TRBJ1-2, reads GAGVSQSPSNKVTEKGKDVELRCDPISGHTALYWYRQSLGQGLEFLIYFQGNSAPDKSGLPSDRFSAERTGGSVSTLTIQRTQQEDSAVYLCASSSRPYGYTFGSGTRLTVV.

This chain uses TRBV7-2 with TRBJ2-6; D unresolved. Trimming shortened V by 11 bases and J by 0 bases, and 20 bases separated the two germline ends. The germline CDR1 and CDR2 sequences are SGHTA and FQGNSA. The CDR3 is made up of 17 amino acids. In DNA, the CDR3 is TGTGCCGCAACACCCAGCCGATGGGGCTCTGGGGCCAACGTCCTGACTTTC. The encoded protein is CAATPSRWGSGANVLTF.

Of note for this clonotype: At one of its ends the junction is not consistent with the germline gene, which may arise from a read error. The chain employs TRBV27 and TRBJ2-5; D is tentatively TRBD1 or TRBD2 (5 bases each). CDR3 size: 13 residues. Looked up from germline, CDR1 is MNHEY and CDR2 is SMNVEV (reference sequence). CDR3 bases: TGTGCCAGCAGTTTATCGGGGGTTGAGACCAAGTACTTC. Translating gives CASSLSGVETKYF.

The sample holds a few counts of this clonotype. CDR3: CASSYSRPETDTQYF. Written as DNA, the CDR3 is TGTGCCAGCAGTTACTCGAGGCCGGAAACAGATACGCAGTATTTT. This chain links TRBV6-5 with TRBJ2-3, with D uncertain. This CDR3 region has 15 residues. Trimming left V 0 bases short and J 3 bases short, with 10 bases between. Germline CDR1 MNHEY, CDR2 SVGAGI.

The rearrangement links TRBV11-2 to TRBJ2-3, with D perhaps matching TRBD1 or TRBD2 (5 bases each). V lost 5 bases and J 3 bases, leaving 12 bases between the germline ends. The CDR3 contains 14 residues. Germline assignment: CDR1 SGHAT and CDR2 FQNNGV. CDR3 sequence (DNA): TGTGCCAGCAGCCCCCAGGGACCGACAGATACGCAGTATTTT. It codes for CASSPQGPTDTQYF.

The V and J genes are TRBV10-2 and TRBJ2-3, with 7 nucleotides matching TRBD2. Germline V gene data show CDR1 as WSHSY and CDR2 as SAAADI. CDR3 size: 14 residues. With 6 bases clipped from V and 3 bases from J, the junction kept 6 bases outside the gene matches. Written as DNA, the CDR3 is TGCGCCAGCAGGTGGGAGGGCCCTACAGATACGCAGTATTTT. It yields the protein CASRWEGPTDTQYF.

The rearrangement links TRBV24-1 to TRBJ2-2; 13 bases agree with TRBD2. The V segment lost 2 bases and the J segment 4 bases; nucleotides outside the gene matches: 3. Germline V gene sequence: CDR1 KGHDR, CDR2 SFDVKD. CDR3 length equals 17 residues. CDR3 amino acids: CATSDSGTSGVTGELFF. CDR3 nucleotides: TGTGCCACCAGTGATTCCGGGACTAGCGGGGTCACCGGGGAGCTGTTTTTT.

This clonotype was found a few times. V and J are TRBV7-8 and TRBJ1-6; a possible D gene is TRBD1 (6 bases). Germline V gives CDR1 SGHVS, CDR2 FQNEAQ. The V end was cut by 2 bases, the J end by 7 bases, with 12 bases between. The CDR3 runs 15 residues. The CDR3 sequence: CASSLYGQLNSPLHF. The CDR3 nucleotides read TGTGCCAGCAGCTTATATGGACAGCTGAATTCACCCCTCCACTTT. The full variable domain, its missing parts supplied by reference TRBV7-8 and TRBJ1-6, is GAGVSQSPRYKVAKRGQDVALRCDPISGHVSLFWYQQALGQGPEFLTYFQNEAQLDKSGLPSDRFFAERPEGSVSTLKIQRTQQEDSAVYLCASSLYGQLNSPLHFGNGTRLTVT.

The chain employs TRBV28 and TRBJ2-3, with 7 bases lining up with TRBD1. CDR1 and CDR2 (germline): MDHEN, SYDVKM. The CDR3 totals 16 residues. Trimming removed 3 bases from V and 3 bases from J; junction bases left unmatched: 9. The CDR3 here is CASSFIGGRGTDTQYF. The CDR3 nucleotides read TGTGCCAGCAGTTTCATAGGGGGCCGAGGAACAGATACGCAGTATTTT.

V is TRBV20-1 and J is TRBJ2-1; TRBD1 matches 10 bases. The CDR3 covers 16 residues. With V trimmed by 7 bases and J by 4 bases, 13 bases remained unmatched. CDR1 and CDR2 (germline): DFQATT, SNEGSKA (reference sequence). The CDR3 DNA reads TGCAGTGTCGCCGGCCTTACGGACAGGGGGTACAATGAGCAGTTCTTC. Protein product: CSVAGLTDRGYNEQFF.

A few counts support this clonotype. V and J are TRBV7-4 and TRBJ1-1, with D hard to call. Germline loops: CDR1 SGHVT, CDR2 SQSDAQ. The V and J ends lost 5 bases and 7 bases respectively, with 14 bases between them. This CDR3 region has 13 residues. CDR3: CASSPSTRGEAFF. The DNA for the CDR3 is TGTGCCAGCAGCCCCTCGACCCGGGGTGAAGCTTTCTTT.

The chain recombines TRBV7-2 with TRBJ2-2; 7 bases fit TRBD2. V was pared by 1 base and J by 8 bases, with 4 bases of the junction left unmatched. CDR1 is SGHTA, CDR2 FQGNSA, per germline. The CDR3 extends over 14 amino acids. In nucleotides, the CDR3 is TGTGCCAGCAGCTTAGAGGCTAGCGGTGGGGAGCTGTTTTTT. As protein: CASSLEASGGELFF.

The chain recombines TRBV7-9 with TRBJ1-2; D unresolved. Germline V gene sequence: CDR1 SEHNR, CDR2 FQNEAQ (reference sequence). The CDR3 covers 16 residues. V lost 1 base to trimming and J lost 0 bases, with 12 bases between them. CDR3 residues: CASSLDRGNPNYGYTF. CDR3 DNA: TGTGCCAGCAGCTTAGATCGCGGCAACCCTAACTATGGCTACACCTTC.

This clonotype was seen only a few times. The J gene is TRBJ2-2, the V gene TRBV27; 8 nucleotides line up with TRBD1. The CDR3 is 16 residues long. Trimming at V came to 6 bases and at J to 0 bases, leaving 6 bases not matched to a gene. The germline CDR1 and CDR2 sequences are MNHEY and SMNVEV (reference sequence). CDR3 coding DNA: TGTGCCAGCAGCGACCCGGGACAGGCGAACACCGGGGAGCTGTTTTTT. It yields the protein CASSDPGQANTGELFF.

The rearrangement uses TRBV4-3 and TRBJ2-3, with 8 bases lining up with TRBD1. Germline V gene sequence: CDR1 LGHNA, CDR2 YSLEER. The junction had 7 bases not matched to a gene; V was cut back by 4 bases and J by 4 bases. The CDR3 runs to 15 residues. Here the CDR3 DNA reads TGCGCCAGCAGCCGACGACAGGGACAGGCAGATACGCAGTATTTT. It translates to CASSRRQGQADTQYF.

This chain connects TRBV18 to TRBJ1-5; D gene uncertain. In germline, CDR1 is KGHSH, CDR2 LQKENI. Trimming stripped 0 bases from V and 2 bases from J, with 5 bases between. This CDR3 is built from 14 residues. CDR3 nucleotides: TGTGCCAGCTCACCACCGTCCGGCAATCAGCCCCAGCATTTT. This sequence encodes CASSPPSGNQPQHF.

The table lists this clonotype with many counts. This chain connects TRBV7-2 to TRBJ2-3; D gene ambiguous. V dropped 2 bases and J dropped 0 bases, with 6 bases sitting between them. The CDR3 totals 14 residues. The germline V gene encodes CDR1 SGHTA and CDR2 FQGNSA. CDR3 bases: TGTGCCAGCAGCTTATTGAAGAGCACAGATACGCAGTATTTT. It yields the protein CASSLLKSTDTQYF. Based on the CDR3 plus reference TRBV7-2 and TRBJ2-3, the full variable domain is GAGVSQSPSNKVTEKGKDVELRCDPISGHTALYWYRQSLGQGLEFLIYFQGNSAPDKSGLPSDRFSAERTGGSVSTLTIQRTQQEDSAVYLCASSLLKSTDTQYFGPGTRLTVL.

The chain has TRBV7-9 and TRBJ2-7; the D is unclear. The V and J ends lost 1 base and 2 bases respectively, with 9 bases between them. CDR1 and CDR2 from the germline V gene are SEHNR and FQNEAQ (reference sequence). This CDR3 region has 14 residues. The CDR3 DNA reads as TGTGCCAGCAGCTTAGTCGGCAGCCCCTACGAGCAGTACTTC. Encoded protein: CASSLVGSPYEQYF.

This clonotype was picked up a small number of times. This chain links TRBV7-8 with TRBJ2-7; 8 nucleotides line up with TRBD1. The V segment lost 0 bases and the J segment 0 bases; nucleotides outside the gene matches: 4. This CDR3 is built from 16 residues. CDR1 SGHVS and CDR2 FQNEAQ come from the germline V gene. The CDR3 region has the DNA TGTGCCAGCAGCTTAGCCCCCGGACAGGGCTCCTACGAGCAGTACTTC. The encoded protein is CASSLAPGQGSYEQYF.

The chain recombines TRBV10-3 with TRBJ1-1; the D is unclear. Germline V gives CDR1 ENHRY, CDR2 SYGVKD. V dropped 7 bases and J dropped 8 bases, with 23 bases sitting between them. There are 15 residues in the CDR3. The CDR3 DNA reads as TGTGCCATCACCGATGTTGGGGTAAAACACGAGGAAGCTTTCTTT. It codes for CAITDVGVKHEEAFF.

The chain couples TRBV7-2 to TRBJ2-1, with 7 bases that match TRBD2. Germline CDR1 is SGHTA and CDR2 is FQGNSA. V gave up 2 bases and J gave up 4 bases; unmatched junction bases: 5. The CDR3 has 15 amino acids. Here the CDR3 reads CASSLRTRVYNEQFF. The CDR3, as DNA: TGTGCCAGCAGCTTACGGACTAGGGTTTACAATGAGCAGTTCTTC.

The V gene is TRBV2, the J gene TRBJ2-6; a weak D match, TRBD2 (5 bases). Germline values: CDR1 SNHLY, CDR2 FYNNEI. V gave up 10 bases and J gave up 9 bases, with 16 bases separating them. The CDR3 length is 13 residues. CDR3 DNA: TGTGCCACCAGATTGGAGGTGGACAACGTCCTGACTTTC. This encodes CATRLEVDNVLTF.

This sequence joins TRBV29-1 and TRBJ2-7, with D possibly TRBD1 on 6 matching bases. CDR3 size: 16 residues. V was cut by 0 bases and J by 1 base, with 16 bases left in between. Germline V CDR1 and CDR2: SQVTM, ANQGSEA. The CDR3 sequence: CSVEDSVTGISYEQYF. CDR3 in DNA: TGCAGCGTTGAAGATTCCGTAACAGGGATTTCCTACGAGCAGTACTTC.

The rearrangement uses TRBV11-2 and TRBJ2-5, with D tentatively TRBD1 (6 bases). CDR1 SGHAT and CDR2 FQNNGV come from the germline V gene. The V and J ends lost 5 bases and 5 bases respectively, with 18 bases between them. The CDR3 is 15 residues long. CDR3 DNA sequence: TGTGCCAGCAGCCCAAGGGCCGTAAGGGGGGAGACCCAGTACTTC. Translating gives CASSPRAVRGETQYF.

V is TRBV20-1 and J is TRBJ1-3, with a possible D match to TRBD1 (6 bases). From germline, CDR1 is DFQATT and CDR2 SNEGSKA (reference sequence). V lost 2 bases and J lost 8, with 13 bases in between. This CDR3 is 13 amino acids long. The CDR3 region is CSARYRVGDTIYF. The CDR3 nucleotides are TGCAGTGCTAGATACAGGGTCGGGGACACCATATATTTT.